The clone carrying this TCR beta chain was found many times. The target antigen is unknown. These data come from a study of identical twins. Unique molecular identifiers were present on the cDNA, which also gained a universal primer site by template switching. TCRdb ran MiXCR on the 5' RACE reads and lists one entry per CDR3 protein. The sample lists a few hundred thousand distinct CDR3 sequences, more than 9.5% seen once, with about 4% in the top ten. Trimming cost V 1 base and J 7 bases, with 7 bases left between them. This CDR3 region has 13 residues. Germline lookup yields CDR1 SGHVS and CDR2 FQNEAQ. The study's findings and limits: Conclusions were drawn cross-sectionally by statistical analysis, without following the same donors.

Everyone who donated was a healthy Caucasian. These records were also assigned to another study, of yellow fever vaccine responses in identical twins.

The sample comprised memory (CD45RO+) T cells sorted from blood. The receptor comes from a woman under 30 in good health. The chain links TRBV7-8 to TRBJ2-2, with D tentatively TRBD1 or TRBD2 (5 bases each). CDR3 nucleotides: TGTGCCAGCAGCTTAGTGAGGGGCGGGGAGCTGTTTTTT. It yields the protein CASSLVRGGELFF.